Listed here is a single TCR beta chain. The antigen is undetermined. V lost 5 bases and J lost 8; bases outside the gene matches: 2. The CDR3 sequence is 13 residues long. Germline V gene lookup returns CDR1 SNHLY and CDR2 FYNNEI. Vbeta (60) and Jbeta (13) primers were used in the PCR. Clones were sequenced by immunoSEQ multiplex PCR, and TCRdb holds only the in-frame ones, with some missing. Here the sample spans roughly 120,000 clones, roughly four fifths being singletons. Healthy bone marrow donors supplied every sample. This sample stems from a study of cytomegalovirus exposure and HLA in healthy donors. Notes on the study in general: In vitro data verified a few CMV-associated chains as specific for CMV antigens.

The rearrangement uses TRBV2 and TRBJ1-6, with 8 bases fitting TRBD1. The specimen sequenced was PBMCs. This sequence originates from a young woman in good health and CMV-seronegative. The CDR3 bases are TGTGCCAGCAGTCCGGACAGGGATTCACCCCTCCACTTT. Translated: CASSPDRDSPLHF.